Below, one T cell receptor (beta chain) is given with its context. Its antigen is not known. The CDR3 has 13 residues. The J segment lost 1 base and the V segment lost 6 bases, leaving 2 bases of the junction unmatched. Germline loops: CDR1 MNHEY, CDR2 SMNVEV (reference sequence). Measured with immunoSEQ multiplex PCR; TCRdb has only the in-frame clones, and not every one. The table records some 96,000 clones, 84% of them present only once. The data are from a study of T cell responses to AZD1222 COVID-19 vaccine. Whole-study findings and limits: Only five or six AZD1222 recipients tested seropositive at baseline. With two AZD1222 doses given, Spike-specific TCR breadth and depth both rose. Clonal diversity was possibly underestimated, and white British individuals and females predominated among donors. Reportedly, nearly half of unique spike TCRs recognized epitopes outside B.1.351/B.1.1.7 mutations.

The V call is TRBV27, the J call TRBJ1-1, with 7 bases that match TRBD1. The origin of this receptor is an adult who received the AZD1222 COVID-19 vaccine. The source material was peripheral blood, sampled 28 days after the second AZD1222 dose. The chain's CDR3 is CASSRTGNTEAFF. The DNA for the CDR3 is TGTGCCAGCAGCCGGACAGGGAACACTGAAGCTTTCTTT.